This is a list of T cell receptor beta chains from one sample in a study of T cell repertoires in cytomegalovirus infection. TCRdb re-called the reads with MiXCR, one entry per CDR3 protein. The sample carries 200,000 to 300,000 distinct CDR3 sequences, 9% to 15% recorded once. The source material was PBMCs. The receptors derive from a human donor in good health (CMV status not recorded). Some clones in this sample may be carry-over from other donors' samples. The CDR3 runs from the conserved cysteine through the conserved F or W. Each record gives: V gene, J gene, clone size, D gene, CDR3 DNA, CDR3 protein. D genes are given only for firm matches. Not all rows give a size; the values are once, few, many and, for expanded clones, a class.

>TRBV6-1|TRBJ2-1|few|TRBD2
TGTGCCAGCAGCGACGGGGGGGCAGGGATCTACAATGAGCAGTTCTTC
CASSDGGAGIYNEQFF
>TRBV5-4|TRBJ1-2|few|TRBD1
TGTGCCAGCAGCTTGGGACAGGGACCATGGGGCAGCGGCTACACCTTC
CASSLGQGPWGSGYTF
>TRBV5-1|TRBJ2-7|-|TRBD2
TGCGCCAGCAGCTTGCAACTAGCGGCCCAATACGAGCAGTACTTC
CASSLQLAAQYEQYF
>TRBV7-2|TRBJ2-5|many|TRBD2
TGTGCCAGCAGCTTACGGTTGTTCGCAGCGGGGTCACAAGAGACCCAGTACTTC
CASSLRLFAAGSQETQYF
>TRBV6-2/TRBV6-3|TRBJ2-1|many|-
TGTGCCAGCAGTTACCCTCCGGCAGTGAGCAATGAGCAGTTCTTC
CASSYPPAVSNEQFF
>TRBV7-9|TRBJ1-6|few|-
TGTGCCAGCAGCCAAGACGGGCACAATTCACCCCTCCACTTT
CASSQDGHNSPLHF
>TRBV7-3|TRBJ2-1|many|-
TGTGCCAGCAGCCTCGGGACTCCTGACAATGAGCAGTTCTTC
CASSLGTPDNEQFF
>TRBV7-8|TRBJ2-1|many|TRBD2
TGTGCCAGCAGCTTAGGGACTAGCCTGCAGAATGAGCAGTTCTTC
CASSLGTSLQNEQFF
>TRBV7-9|TRBJ2-1|many|-
TGTGCCAGCAGCCCTAGAGGAAGCTCCTACAATGAGCAGTTCTTC
CASSPRGSSYNEQFF
>TRBV15|TRBJ2-3|few|TRBD2
TGTGCCACCAGCCAGGGACTAGCGGGATCCACAGATACGCAGTATTTT
CATSQGLAGSTDTQYF
>TRBV7-6|TRBJ2-3|many|TRBD2
TGTGCCAGCAGCTTTCAGCGGGGGGGCCGGACAGATACGCAGTATTTT
CASSFQRGGRTDTQYF
>TRBV20-1|TRBJ2-3|many|TRBD2
TGCAGTGCCACCGGGAGGAATGATGATACGCAGTATTTT
CSATGRNDDTQYF
>TRBV5-6|TRBJ2-5|few|TRBD1
TGTGCCAGCTCCGGACAGGGGGTATCAGAGACCCAGTACTTC
CASSGQGVSETQYF
>TRBV6-1|TRBJ1-2|many|-
TGTGCCAGCAGCCCTGGACAGACGCGCGAAAGGGGCTACACCTTC
CASSPGQTRERGYTF
>TRBV20-1|TRBJ2-7|few|-
TGCAGTGCTAGTTCGGGCAACCCGAAGGACGAGCAGTACTTC
CSASSGNPKDEQYF
>TRBV29-1|TRBJ2-2|-|TRBD1
TGCAGCGTTGGACAGGGGGCCTTGGGTGCCGGGGAGCTGTTTTTT
CSVGQGALGAGELFF
>TRBV7-2|TRBJ2-3|many|TRBD2
TGTGCCAGCAGGGGTGTAGCGGGGGGCACAGATACGCAGTATTTT
CASRGVAGGTDTQYF
>TRBV7-2|TRBJ2-3|many|-
TGTGCCAGCAGCGCAGACTACTCAGATACGCAGTATTTT
CASSADYSDTQYF